This TCR beta chain was captured in a study of CD8 T cells in Susac syndrome. At the level of the study: Active disease was present in about 6 of the sequenced Susac syndrome patients, whereas roughly 8 of them were in remission.

V lost 5 bases, J lost 4 bases, and 11 bases lay in between. This CDR3 is built from 14 residues. Germline V gene lookup returns CDR1 MGHRA and CDR2 YSYEKL. As concerns this clonotype: Its antigen is not known.

An amount of RNA that ranged from roughly 0.5 to 1 ug was reverse transcribed with random hexamers. The CDR3 of TCR beta was amplified by immunoSEQ multiplex PCR across 54 Vbeta and 13 Jbeta. In TCRdb, the immunoSEQ multiplex PCR reads were re-called with MiXCR into one record per CDR3 protein. The table lists some 240,000 distinct CDR3 sequences, about 96% of them singletons. General observations from the study: Clonal expansion was not observed in the Susac syndrome CD4+ T cell repertoires. That the number of individuals in its TCR sequencing and HLA analysis was relatively small was acknowledged by the study.

Sequenced material: CD4+ T cells from PBMCs. V gene TRBV4-1 combines with J gene TRBJ2-2; no reliable D call. The receptor was isolated from a human donor with Susac syndrome. Written as DNA, the CDR3 is TGCGCCAGCAGCTCCCGTTGGGGCACCGGGGAGCTGTTTTTT. Translation gives CASSSRWGTGELFF.